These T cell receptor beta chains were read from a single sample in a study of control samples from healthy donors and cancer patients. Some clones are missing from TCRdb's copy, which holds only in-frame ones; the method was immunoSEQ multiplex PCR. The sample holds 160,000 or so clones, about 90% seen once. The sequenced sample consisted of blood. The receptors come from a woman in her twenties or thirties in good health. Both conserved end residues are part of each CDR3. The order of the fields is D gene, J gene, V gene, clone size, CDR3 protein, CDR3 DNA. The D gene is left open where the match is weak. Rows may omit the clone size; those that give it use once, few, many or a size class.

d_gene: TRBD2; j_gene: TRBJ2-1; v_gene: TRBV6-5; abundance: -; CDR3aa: CASSYRLAGRTGEQFF; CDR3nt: TGTGCCAGCAGTTACCGCCTAGCGGGGAGGACCGGTGAGCAGTTCTTC
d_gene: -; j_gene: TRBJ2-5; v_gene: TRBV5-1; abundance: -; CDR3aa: CASSLVQGPSETQYF; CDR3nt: TGCGCCAGCAGCTTGGTTCAGGGACCCTCGGAGACCCAGTACTTC
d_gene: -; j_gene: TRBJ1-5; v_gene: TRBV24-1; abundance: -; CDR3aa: CATSGRSNQPQHF; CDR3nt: TGTGCCACCAGTGGCAGGTCCAATCAGCCCCAGCATTTT
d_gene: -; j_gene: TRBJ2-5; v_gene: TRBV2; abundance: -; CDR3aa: CASSPEETQYF; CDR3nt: TGTGCCAGCTCTCCCGAAGAGACCCAGTACTTC
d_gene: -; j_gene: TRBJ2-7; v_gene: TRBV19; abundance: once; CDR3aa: CASSMVPRAGYEQYF; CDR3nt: TGTGCCAGTAGTATGGTCCCTAGGGCAGGCTACGAGCAGTACTTC
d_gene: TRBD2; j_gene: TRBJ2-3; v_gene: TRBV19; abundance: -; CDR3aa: CASGSGGTSGFSTDTQYF; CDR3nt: TGTGCCAGTGGGTCCGGAGGGACTAGCGGGTTTAGCACAGATACGCAGTATTTT
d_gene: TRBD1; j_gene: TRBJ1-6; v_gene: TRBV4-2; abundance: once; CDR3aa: CASSQEINRDRNSPLHF; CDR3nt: TGTGCCAGCAGCCAAGAGATAAACAGGGACAGGAATTCACCCCTCCACTTT
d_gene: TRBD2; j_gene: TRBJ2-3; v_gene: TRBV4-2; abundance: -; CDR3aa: CASSQGPSGSTDTQYF; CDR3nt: TGTGCCAGCAGCCAAGGCCCTAGCGGAAGCACAGATACGCAGTATTTT
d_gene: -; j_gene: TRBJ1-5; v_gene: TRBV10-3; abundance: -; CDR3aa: CAISEGAVGNQPQHF; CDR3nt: TGTGCCATCAGTGAGGGGGCGGTGGGGAATCAGCCCCAGCATTTT
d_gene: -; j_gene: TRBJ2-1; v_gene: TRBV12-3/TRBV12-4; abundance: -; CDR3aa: CASSPFMHEQFF; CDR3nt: TGTGCCAGCAGTCCCTTTATGCATGAGCAGTTCTTC
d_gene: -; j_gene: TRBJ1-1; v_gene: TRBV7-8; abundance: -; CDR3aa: CASSAGRSGSFF; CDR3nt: TGTGCCAGCAGTGCTGGACGTAGCGGGTCTTTCTTT
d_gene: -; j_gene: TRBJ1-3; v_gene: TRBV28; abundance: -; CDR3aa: CASSLRTSPSGNTIYF; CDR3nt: TGTGCCAGCAGTTTAAGGACCTCACCTTCTGGAAACACCATATATTTT
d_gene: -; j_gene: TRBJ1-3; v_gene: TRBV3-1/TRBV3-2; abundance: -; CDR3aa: CASSQDRVSGNTIYF; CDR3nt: TGTGCCAGCAGCCAAGATCGGGTCTCTGGAAACACCATATATTTT
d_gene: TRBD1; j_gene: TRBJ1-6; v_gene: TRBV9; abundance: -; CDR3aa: CASSPWDRYNSPLHF; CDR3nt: TGTGCCAGCAGCCCGTGGGACAGGTATAATTCACCCCTCCACTTT
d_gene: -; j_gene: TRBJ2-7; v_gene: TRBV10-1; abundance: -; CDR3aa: CASGESESSYEQYF; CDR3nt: TGCGCCAGCGGTGAGTCCGAGAGCTCCTACGAGCAGTACTTC
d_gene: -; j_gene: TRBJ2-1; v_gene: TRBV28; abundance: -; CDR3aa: CASSLGGGRTYNEQFF; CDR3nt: TGTGCCAGCAGTTTAGGAGGGGGGAGAACCTACAATGAGCAGTTCTTC
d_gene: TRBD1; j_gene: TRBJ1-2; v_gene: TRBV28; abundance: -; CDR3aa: CASSLKGDRGRGYTF; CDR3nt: TGTGCCAGCAGCCTAAAGGGGGACAGGGGGCGCGGCTACACCTTC
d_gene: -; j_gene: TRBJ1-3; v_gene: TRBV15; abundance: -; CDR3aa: CATSRIYTGGSGNTIYF; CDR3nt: TGTGCCACCAGCAGAATTTACACGGGAGGCTCTGGAAACACCATATATTTT
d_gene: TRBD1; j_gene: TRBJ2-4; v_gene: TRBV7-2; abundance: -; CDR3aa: CASSLTGSGFVIQYF; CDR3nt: TGTGCCAGCAGTCTGACAGGGAGCGGTTTTGTCATTCAGTACTTC
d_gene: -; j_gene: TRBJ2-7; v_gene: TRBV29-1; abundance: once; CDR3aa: CSVMKASSYEQYF; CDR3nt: TGCAGCGTTATGAAGGCTAGCTCCTACGAGCAGTACTTC
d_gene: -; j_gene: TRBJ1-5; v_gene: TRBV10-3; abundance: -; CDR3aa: CAISESGGQISNQPQHF; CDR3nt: TGTGCCATCAGTGAGTCGGGAGGACAGATTAGCAATCAGCCCCAGCATTTT
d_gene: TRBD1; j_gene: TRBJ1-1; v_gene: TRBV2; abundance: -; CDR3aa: CAVEQGADGTEAFF; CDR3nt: TGTGCCGTCGAACAGGGGGCTGACGGCACTGAAGCTTTCTTT
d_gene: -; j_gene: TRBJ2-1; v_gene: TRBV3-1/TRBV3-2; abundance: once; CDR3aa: CASSHTMGFVYQGSNYNEQFF; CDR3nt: TGTGCCAGCAGCCACACCATGGGATTTGTCTACCAGGGGTCGAATTACAATGAGCAGTTCTTC
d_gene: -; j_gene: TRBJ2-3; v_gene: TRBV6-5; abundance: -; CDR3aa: CASIYRDFTDTQYF; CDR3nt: TGTGCCAGCATCTATAGGGACTTCACAGATACGCAGTATTTT
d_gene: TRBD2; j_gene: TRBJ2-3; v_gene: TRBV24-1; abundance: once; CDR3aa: CATKSAGAADTQYF; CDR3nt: TGTGCCACCAAATCGGCGGGAGCCGCAGATACGCAGTATTTT
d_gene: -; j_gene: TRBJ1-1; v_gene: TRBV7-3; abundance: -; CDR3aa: CASSSFEGAEAFF; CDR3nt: TGTGCCAGCAGCTCTTTCGAGGGTGCTGAAGCTTTCTTT
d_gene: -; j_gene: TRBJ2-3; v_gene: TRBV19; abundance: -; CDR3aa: CASSIEGRGTDTQYF; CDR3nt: TGTGCCAGTAGTATAGAGGGCAGGGGCACAGATACGCAGTATTTT
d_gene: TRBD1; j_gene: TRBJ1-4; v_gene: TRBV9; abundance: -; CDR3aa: CASSETGANNEKLFF; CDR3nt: TGTGCCAGCAGCGAAACAGGGGCTAATAATGAAAAACTGTTTTTT
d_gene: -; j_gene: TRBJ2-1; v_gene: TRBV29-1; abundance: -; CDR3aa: CSVGLSSYNEQFF; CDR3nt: TGCAGCGTTGGCTTGAGCTCCTACAATGAGCAGTTCTTC